Listed below are T cell receptor beta chains from one sample, sequenced in a study of shared clonotypes between healthy human individuals. The table came from immunoSEQ multiplex PCR; TCRdb's copy has only in-frame clones and leaves some out. This table holds roughly 1.4 million clones, roughly 98.5% found once. The sequenced material came from naive CD4+ T cells sorted from blood. The receptors were sampled from a young man in good health. CDR3s include the opening cysteine and the closing phenylalanine or tryptophan. D genes are given only for firm matches. For some rows the clone size is stated as once, few or many, or as a class when expanded; others skip it.

V	D	size	J	DNA	CDR3
TRBV5-1	TRBD1	NA	TRBJ1-2	TGCGCCAGCAGCTTGGAACAGGACAGGGTTGGCTACACCTTC	CASSLEQDRVGYTF
TRBV11-2	TRBD1	NA	TRBJ2-1	TGTGCCAGCAGCTTGCAGAGACAGGGGAAGTTTCTCAGCGATGAGCAGTTCTTC	CASSLQRQGKFLSDEQFF
TRBV5-1	TRBD1	NA	TRBJ1-2	TGCGCCAGCAGCTTGATCGGAGGAGGGGGACAGAAGTATGGCTACACCTTC	CASSLIGGGGQKYGYTF
TRBV6-5	NA	NA	TRBJ2-2	TGTGCCAGCAGTTTCAACACCGGGGAGCTGTTTTTT	CASSFNTGELFF
TRBV5-1	NA	NA	TRBJ1-1	TGCGCCAGCAGCTTGGCCGGCGGGGGAACGAACACTGAAGCTTTCTTT	CASSLAGGGTNTEAFF
TRBV5-1	TRBD1	NA	TRBJ2-7	TGCGCCAGCAGCCCGGCGGACAGGGGTCGCGAGCAGTACTTC	CASSPADRGREQYF
TRBV6-6	TRBD1	NA	TRBJ1-5	TGTGCCAGCAGTCGACAGGGGGCAGGTCAGCCCCAGCATTTT	CASSRQGAGQPQHF
TRBV6-1	NA	NA	TRBJ1-3	TGTGCCAGCAGTGGCACGTGGGGAAACACCATATATTTT	CASSGTWGNTIYF
TRBV11-3	TRBD1	NA	TRBJ2-1	TGTGCCAGCAGCTTAGGGGGACAGGGGGTGTCGTGGTACAATGAGCAGTTCTTC	CASSLGGQGVSWYNEQFF
TRBV19	NA	NA	TRBJ1-4	TGTGCCAGTAGTATGAGCCCGGGACGGGGTGAAAAACTGTTTTTT	CASSMSPGRGEKLFF
TRBV10-2	NA	NA	TRBJ2-7	TGCGCCAGCAGTGGCGACAAAAGGCAGTACTTC	CASSGDKRQYF
TRBV7-2	NA	NA	TRBJ2-3	TGTGCCAGCAGCTTAGGGGGGGGCCCCGCAGGTACGCAGTATTTT	CASSLGGGPAGTQYF
TRBV5-4	NA	NA	TRBJ1-1	TGTGCCAGCAGCTTGATCGACAGGATGAACACTGAAGCTTTCTTT	CASSLIDRMNTEAFF
TRBV4-3	NA	NA	TRBJ1-1	TGCGCCAGCAGCCAAGATATCGTGCCGGCCGAAGCTTTCTTT	CASSQDIVPAEAFF
TRBV2	TRBD1	NA	TRBJ1-5	TGTGCCAGCAGTAAGTTGGACAGGGGTGGTCAGCCCCAGCATTTT	CASSKLDRGGQPQHF
TRBV5-4	NA	NA	TRBJ1-1	TGTGCCAGCAGCATAGACCGGAGCACTGAAGCTTTCTTT	CASSIDRSTEAFF
TRBV6-6	NA	NA	TRBJ2-7	TGTGCCAGCACCGGCCCCTCCTACGAGCAGTACTTC	CASTGPSYEQYF
TRBV6-1	TRBD1	NA	TRBJ1-5	TGTGCCAGCAGTGCCTACAGGGGGCACGGCAATCAGCCCCAGCATTTT	CASSAYRGHGNQPQHF
TRBV18	TRBD1	NA	TRBJ1-5	TGTGCCAGCTCAAGCGGACAGGGAGTTAATCAGCCCCAGCATTTT	CASSSGQGVNQPQHF
TRBV5-1	TRBD1	NA	TRBJ2-7	TGCGCCAGCAGCTGGCCCCGGGACAGGGGGGACTACGAGCAGTACTTC	CASSWPRDRGDYEQYF
TRBV9	NA	NA	TRBJ1-1	TGTGCCAGCAGCGAGTGGACAGTGATGAACACTGAAGCTTTCTTT	CASSEWTVMNTEAFF
TRBV5-1	NA	NA	TRBJ2-1	TGCGCCAGCAGCTTGGGCCCGATATCGAGTCGTCTCAATGAGCAGTTCTTC	CASSLGPISSRLNEQFF
TRBV28	NA	NA	TRBJ2-7	TGTGCCAGCAGTTTATCGGGGCCTGACTACGAGCAGTACTTC	CASSLSGPDYEQYF
TRBV9	NA	NA	TRBJ1-2	TGTGCCAGCAGCTCAAGCTCTGGAACCGGGGAATATGGCTACACCTTC	CASSSSSGTGEYGYTF
TRBV18	TRBD2	NA	TRBJ2-7	TGTGCCAGCTCACCAAAGTTCCCCCTTAGCGGGAGTTCCTACGAGCAGTACTTC	CASSPKFPLSGSSYEQYF
TRBV7-2	TRBD2	once	TRBJ2-7	TGTGCCAGCAGCTCCCGGGCCCCGGGGACTAGCGGGCTCGCCTACGAGCAGTACTTC	CASSSRAPGTSGLAYEQYF
TRBV11-2	TRBD1	NA	TRBJ2-3	TGTGCCAGCAGCTCGCAAGCTCGGGACAGCCGCTATACGCAGTATTTT	CASSSQARDSRYTQYF
TRBV7-2	NA	NA	TRBJ2-7	TGTGCCAGCAGCTTGGTTATGCACTACGAGCAGTACTTC	CASSLVMHYEQYF
TRBV7-9	TRBD1	NA	TRBJ2-3	TGTGCCAGCCGTGGAGGGACAGGGAAGCCGCCGGATACGCAGTATTTT	CASRGGTGKPPDTQYF
TRBV5-1	NA	once	TRBJ1-2	TGCGCCAGCAGCTTGGATTGGACGCGGGCGGGGGTTGGCTACACCTTC	CASSLDWTRAGVGYTF
TRBV6-5	NA	once	TRBJ2-1	TGTGCCAGCAGCCCTTCGGGCGAGGGGCAGTTCTTC	CASSPSGEGQFF
TRBV7-2	NA	NA	TRBJ2-1	TGTGCCAGCAGCTTAGAAACGGGGTACAATGAGCAGTTCTTC	CASSLETGYNEQFF
TRBV7-9	NA	NA	TRBJ2-1	TGTGCCAGCAGCTTAAGCGGGCATTCGTACAATGAGCAGTTCTTC	CASSLSGHSYNEQFF
TRBV15	TRBD2	NA	TRBJ2-3	TGTGCCACCAGCAAGAGGTCCCTAGCGGGTGATACGCAGTATTTT	CATSKRSLAGDTQYF
TRBV5-4	NA	NA	TRBJ2-1	TGTGCCAGCAGCAGGGTAGCGTCCAGCTCCTACAATGAGCAGTTCTTC	CASSRVASSSYNEQFF
TRBV7-8	NA	NA	TRBJ2-3	TGTGCCAGCAGCCCCCCGACGAGGATGACAGATACGCAGTATTTT	CASSPPTRMTDTQYF
TRBV2	NA	NA	TRBJ2-7	TGTGCCAGCAACAACGGATTCTACGAGCAGTACTTC	CASNNGFYEQYF